The rows below give T cell receptor beta chains drawn from one sample of a study of blood T cell repertoires in COVID-19. Libraries were prepared by immunoSEQ multiplex PCR; TCRdb keeps only in-frame clonotypes and omits some of them. In the table there are roughly 150,000 clones, around nine tenths of which are singletons. The sequenced sample consisted of peripheral blood. The receptor set was obtained from a woman in her seventies with COVID-19, enrolled during active disease. Each CDR3 is given with its conserved first and last residue. Each record gives: CDR3 length, V gene, J gene, CDR3 protein.

15	TRBV6-5	TRBJ1-4	CASSDDRGGDEKLFF
17	TRBV7-9	TRBJ1-1	CASSLGYRVPPNTEAFF
18	TRBV4-1	TRBJ2-5	CASSLRRSGTSGVETQYF
13	TRBV29-1	TRBJ1-4	CSVRGQGGEKLFF
17	TRBV23-1	TRBJ2-7	CASSPSLRQSNSYEQYF
15	TRBV5-5	TRBJ1-3	CASAPVFSSGNTIYF
16	TRBV18	TRBJ1-4	CASSPFRTGTNEKLFF
15	TRBV2	TRBJ1-1	CASSGTGTEVMGAFF
13	TRBV5-4	TRBJ2-7	CASSLGTNYEQYF
15	TRBV9	TRBJ2-3	CASSALTRSTDTQYF
16	TRBV5-3	TRBJ2-3	CARSVWQGNSTDTQYF
17	TRBV5-5	TRBJ1-3	CASSLMQAGDSGNTIYF
16	TRBV20-1	TRBJ1-5	CSASKPGQGSNQPQHF
15	TRBV7-2	TRBJ2-5	CASSPSGRGGETQYF
16	TRBV13	TRBJ2-1	CASSLNRDFAYNEQFF
15	TRBV9	TRBJ1-3	CASSGDRGLGNTIYF
14	TRBV5-4	TRBJ2-2	CASSSGTNTGELFF
13	TRBV5-6	TRBJ2-7	CASSLRGHYEQYF
16	TRBV28	TRBJ1-5	CASSRDRGLQRQPQHF
16	TRBV11-2	TRBJ2-5	CASSLVSGSIQETQYF
15	TRBV15	TRBJ2-3	CATSPRTVRTDTQYF
17	TRBV27	TRBJ2-7	CASSPTRDRLVAYEQYF
16	TRBV28	TRBJ1-2	CASSLRRGSRNYGYTF
15	TRBV7-9	TRBJ1-3	CASSRDTRSGNTIYF
17	TRBV19	TRBJ1-2	CASSMVPGQGGSYGYTF
14	TRBV10-1	TRBJ2-1	CASRTSGCTNEQFF
14	TRBV7-2	TRBJ1-2	CASSPYRDRDGYTF
15	TRBV19	TRBJ1-5	CASSIKGVSNQPQHF
17	TRBV30	TRBJ1-2	CAWSYGRDRVINYGYTF
13	TRBV6-2/TRBV6-3	TRBJ1-1	CASSSTGNTEAFF
16	TRBV5-1	TRBJ1-2	CASSLDGQIVNYGYTF
15	TRBV19	TRBJ1-1	CASITGTGALTEAFF
16	TRBV5-5	TRBJ2-2	CASSLGQGATTGELFF
14	TRBV13	TRBJ1-2	CASSLVRDSYGYTF
14	TRBV19	TRBJ2-3	CASSMGGAGDTQYF
16	TRBV19	TRBJ2-7	CATGTYGQGDSYEQYF
16	TRBV5-3	TRBJ2-3	CARSLGSGGLTDTQYF
16	TRBV18	TRBJ2-3	CASSPSDRVSTDTQYF
16	TRBV6-6	TRBJ1-4	CASSYSMGTGVEKLFF
14	TRBV7-3	TRBJ2-3	CASSLAGPTDTQYF
16	TRBV5-8	TRBJ1-5	CASSPRDRLGNQPQHF
14	TRBV9	TRBJ1-4	CASSVGGGYEKLFF
15	TRBV18	TRBJ2-5	CASSPAFGGGETQYF
14	TRBV28	TRBJ1-2	CASSDRTGIYGYTF
15	TRBV28	TRBJ2-2	CASIGQARNTGELFF
11	TRBV30	TRBJ1-1	CAWVTRSEAFF
14	TRBV30	TRBJ1-6	CAWFTGGNNSPLHF
14	TRBV5-1	TRBJ1-4	CASSTGGVGEKLFF
16	TRBV5-1	TRBJ1-3	CASSDRTGSSGNTIYF
14	TRBV10-3	TRBJ2-5	CAISDGQGRETQYF
15	TRBV15	TRBJ1-2	CATSTGQNRDYGYTF
16	TRBV5-1	TRBJ2-3	CASSPEGLGLTDTQYF
14	TRBV28	TRBJ1-5	CALTVTGSNQPQHF
19	TRBV5-4	TRBJ1-1	CASSLGVVRGPRLITEAFF